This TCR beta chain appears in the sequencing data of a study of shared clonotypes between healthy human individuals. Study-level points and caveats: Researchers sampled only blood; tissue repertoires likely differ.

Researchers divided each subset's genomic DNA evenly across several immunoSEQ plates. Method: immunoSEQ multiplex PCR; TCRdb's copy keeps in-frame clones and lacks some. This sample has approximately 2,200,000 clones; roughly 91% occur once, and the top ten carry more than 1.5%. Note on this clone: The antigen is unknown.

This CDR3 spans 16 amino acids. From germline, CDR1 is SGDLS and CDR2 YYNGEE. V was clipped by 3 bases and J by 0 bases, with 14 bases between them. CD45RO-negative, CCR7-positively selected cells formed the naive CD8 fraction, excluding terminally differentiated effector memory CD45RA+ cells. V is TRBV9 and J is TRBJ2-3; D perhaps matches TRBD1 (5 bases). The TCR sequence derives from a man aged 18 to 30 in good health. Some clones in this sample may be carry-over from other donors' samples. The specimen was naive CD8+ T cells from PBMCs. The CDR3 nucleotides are TGTGCCAGCAGCGCAGACAGAATATCTAGCACAGATACGCAGTATTTT. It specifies CASSADRISSTDTQYF.